These T cell receptor beta chains were read from a single sample in a study of shared clonotypes between healthy human individuals. Only in-frame clones appear in the TCRdb table, and some are missing; sequencing was by immunoSEQ multiplex PCR. The sample has fewer than 400,000 clones, over 65% seen once. The material sequenced was memory CD4+ T cells sorted from blood. The receptors derive from a man aged 25-45 years in good health. Each CDR3 is given with its conserved first and last residue. A D gene is named only where the DNA matches it firmly. The size field is filled for only some rows; it gives once, few, many or a size class.

CDR3nt: TGTGCCAGCAGCTTAACCCCCGCCGAGAACACTGAAGCTTTCTTT
CDR3aa: CASSLTPAENTEAFF
d_gene: NA
abundance: NA
v_gene: TRBV7-3
j_gene: TRBJ1-1

CDR3nt: TGTGCCAGCGGAACGGGTTACGATGCGCAGCCCCAGCATTTT
CDR3aa: CASGTGYDAQPQHF
d_gene: NA
abundance: once
v_gene: TRBV9
j_gene: TRBJ1-5

CDR3nt: TGCGCCAGCAGTGAGGGTCCAGGGGAGGTAGGAGCTTTCTTT
CDR3aa: CASSEGPGEVGAFF
d_gene: NA
abundance: NA
v_gene: TRBV10-2
j_gene: TRBJ1-1

CDR3nt: TGTGCCAGCAGCTCAACAGGGGCATATGGCTACACCTTC
CDR3aa: CASSSTGAYGYTF
d_gene: TRBD1
abundance: NA
v_gene: TRBV5-5
j_gene: TRBJ1-2

CDR3nt: TGTGCCAGCAGCTACAGGGTCGAGCAGTACTTC
CDR3aa: CASSYRVEQYF
d_gene: NA
abundance: NA
v_gene: TRBV28
j_gene: TRBJ2-7

CDR3nt: TGCGCCAGCCACAGCCATCAGAACACTGAAGCTTTCTTT
CDR3aa: CASHSHQNTEAFF
d_gene: NA
abundance: NA
v_gene: TRBV5-1
j_gene: TRBJ1-1

CDR3nt: TGCGCCAGCAATTACGACACAGATACGCAGTATTTT
CDR3aa: CASNYDTDTQYF
d_gene: NA
abundance: NA
v_gene: TRBV5-1
j_gene: TRBJ2-3

CDR3nt: TGTGCCAGCAGCTTAGGGACAGGGAATAGCAATCAGCCCCAGCATTTT
CDR3aa: CASSLGTGNSNQPQHF
d_gene: TRBD1
abundance: few
v_gene: TRBV7-2
j_gene: TRBJ1-5

CDR3nt: TGTGCCAGCAGCGTAGAGGCTACCTACACCGGGGAGCTGTTTTTT
CDR3aa: CASSVEATYTGELFF
d_gene: NA
abundance: many
v_gene: TRBV9
j_gene: TRBJ2-2

CDR3nt: TGTGCAAGTCGCTTAGGGACTAGCGGGAGAAAATATATCGATGAGCAGTTCTTC
CDR3aa: CASRLGTSGRKYIDEQFF
d_gene: NA
abundance: many
v_gene: TRBV12-2
j_gene: TRBJ2-1

CDR3nt: TGTGCCAGCAGCTTAGATTCTTTGCCGCTTGAGCAGTACTTC
CDR3aa: CASSLDSLPLEQYF
d_gene: NA
abundance: NA
v_gene: TRBV7-9
j_gene: TRBJ2-7

CDR3nt: TGTGCCAGCAGCTTACAGGGGTCCTACAATGAGCAGTTCTTC
CDR3aa: CASSLQGSYNEQFF
d_gene: NA
abundance: NA
v_gene: TRBV11-3
j_gene: TRBJ2-1

CDR3nt: TGTGCCAGCAGTACCTCACGACGGGAGCCCCAGCATTTT
CDR3aa: CASSTSRREPQHF
d_gene: NA
abundance: NA
v_gene: TRBV2
j_gene: TRBJ1-5

CDR3nt: TGTGCCAGTAGTATAGGCTGGTTCGACAGGAACACTAACTCCTACAATGAGCAGTTCTTC
CDR3aa: CASSIGWFDRNTNSYNEQFF
d_gene: NA
abundance: NA
v_gene: TRBV19
j_gene: TRBJ2-1

CDR3nt: TGTGCCAGCAGCTTTGGGACTTTTCCCGGTGAGGATGAGCAGTTCTTC
CDR3aa: CASSFGTFPGEDEQFF
d_gene: NA
abundance: NA
v_gene: TRBV7-9
j_gene: TRBJ2-1

CDR3nt: TGCGCCAGCAGCCTAGGACTAGCGGGAGTTTTAGGCTGGGAGACCCAGTACTTC
CDR3aa: CASSLGLAGVLGWETQYF
d_gene: TRBD2
abundance: NA
v_gene: TRBV5-1
j_gene: TRBJ2-5

CDR3nt: TGTGCCAGCAGCTCAGGGGACAGCTCTGGAAACACCATATATTTT
CDR3aa: CASSSGDSSGNTIYF
d_gene: TRBD1
abundance: NA
v_gene: TRBV5-4
j_gene: TRBJ1-3

CDR3nt: TGTGCCAGTAGTAGGGTGGGCCTATACGAGCAGTACTTC
CDR3aa: CASSRVGLYEQYF
d_gene: NA
abundance: NA
v_gene: TRBV19
j_gene: TRBJ2-7

CDR3nt: TGTGCCAGCAGTGTGGACAGATACAATGAGCAGTTCTTC
CDR3aa: CASSVDRYNEQFF
d_gene: NA
abundance: NA
v_gene: TRBV6-5
j_gene: TRBJ2-1

CDR3nt: TGTGCCAGCAGCTTGGGGACTAGGAACACCGGGGAGCTGTTTTTT
CDR3aa: CASSLGTRNTGELFF
d_gene: TRBD2
abundance: NA
v_gene: TRBV5-4
j_gene: TRBJ2-2

CDR3nt: TGTGCCAGCTCACGAAGGGCGCCCGGGACTAGCGGGAGAGAATCCTACGAGCAGTACTTC
CDR3aa: CASSRRAPGTSGRESYEQYF
d_gene: TRBD2
abundance: NA
v_gene: TRBV18
j_gene: TRBJ2-7

CDR3nt: TGTGCCAGCAGTTACTCGGGAGATGGCTACACCTTC
CDR3aa: CASSYSGDGYTF
d_gene: NA
abundance: NA
v_gene: TRBV6-6
j_gene: TRBJ1-2

CDR3nt: TGTGCCAGCAGCTTTGGGACCTGGGAGACCCAGTACTTC
CDR3aa: CASSFGTWETQYF
d_gene: NA
abundance: NA
v_gene: TRBV5-6
j_gene: TRBJ2-5

CDR3nt: TGCGCCAGCAGCTTGTCCCGAGGACTAGCGGGAGGAAGGGAGACCCAGTACTTC
CDR3aa: CASSLSRGLAGGRETQYF
d_gene: TRBD2
abundance: NA
v_gene: TRBV5-1
j_gene: TRBJ2-5

CDR3nt: TGTGCCATCAAGACAGGGGGCAACACTGAAGCTTTCTTT
CDR3aa: CAIKTGGNTEAFF
d_gene: TRBD1
abundance: NA
v_gene: TRBV10-3
j_gene: TRBJ1-1

CDR3nt: TGTGCCAGCAGTCTCGGGACTACCGCCTCCTACGAGCAGTACTTC
CDR3aa: CASSLGTTASYEQYF
d_gene: TRBD2
abundance: NA
v_gene: TRBV28
j_gene: TRBJ2-7

CDR3nt: TGTGCCAGCAGTGAATGGGATGGCTACACCTTC
CDR3aa: CASSEWDGYTF
d_gene: NA
abundance: NA
v_gene: TRBV2
j_gene: TRBJ1-2

CDR3nt: TGTGCCAGCTCACCAATAAGCGGGGACCAGGGGGAGCAGTACTTC
CDR3aa: CASSPISGDQGEQYF
d_gene: NA
abundance: NA
v_gene: TRBV18
j_gene: TRBJ2-7

CDR3nt: TGTGCCAGCACGGCCGGGAATAGCAATCAGCCCCAGCATTTT
CDR3aa: CASTAGNSNQPQHF
d_gene: NA
abundance: NA
v_gene: TRBV6-1
j_gene: TRBJ1-5

CDR3nt: TGTGCCAGCAGTTACTCGGCCTTCGGCAATGAGCAGTTCTTC
CDR3aa: CASSYSAFGNEQFF
d_gene: NA
abundance: few
v_gene: TRBV6-5
j_gene: TRBJ2-1

CDR3nt: TGTGCCAGCAAATTTCTGCAAGGAGCGGGAGACGGTACGCAGTATTTT
CDR3aa: CASKFLQGAGDGTQYF
d_gene: TRBD2
abundance: NA
v_gene: TRBV28
j_gene: TRBJ2-3

CDR3nt: TGTGCCAGCAGCTTACTAATAGCGATGGGGGGTAGTGGGCAGTTCTTC
CDR3aa: CASSLLIAMGGSGQFF
d_gene: NA
abundance: NA
v_gene: TRBV11-2
j_gene: TRBJ2-1

CDR3nt: TGTGCCAGCAGCTTTAGGACTAGTACGGGCGAGACCCAGTACTTC
CDR3aa: CASSFRTSTGETQYF
d_gene: TRBD2
abundance: few
v_gene: TRBV5-4
j_gene: TRBJ2-5

CDR3nt: TGTGCCAGCAGCCTCAGGCAGGGGCGGGACGAGCAGTACTTC
CDR3aa: CASSLRQGRDEQYF
d_gene: NA
abundance: NA
v_gene: TRBV7-9
j_gene: TRBJ2-7

CDR3nt: TGTGCCAGTAGCGTTGCGTCTAACTATGGCTACACCTTC
CDR3aa: CASSVASNYGYTF
d_gene: NA
abundance: few
v_gene: TRBV19
j_gene: TRBJ1-2

CDR3nt: TGTGCCAGCTCACCAGGGTTCGCTTCCCTGTCCCAAGCTTTCTTT
CDR3aa: CASSPGFASLSQAFF
d_gene: NA
abundance: NA
v_gene: TRBV18
j_gene: TRBJ1-1

CDR3nt: TGTGCCAGCAGTGAATATTGGGGGTCTCTCTACGAGCAGTACTTC
CDR3aa: CASSEYWGSLYEQYF
d_gene: NA
abundance: NA
v_gene: TRBV6-1
j_gene: TRBJ2-7

CDR3nt: TGTGCCAGCAGCGCCGGCCTAGCGGAACAAGAGACCCAGTACTTC
CDR3aa: CASSAGLAEQETQYF
d_gene: TRBD2
abundance: NA
v_gene: TRBV2
j_gene: TRBJ2-5

CDR3nt: TGTGCCAGCAGTTCCCCGACAGGCTACACCGGGGAGCTGTTTTTT
CDR3aa: CASSSPTGYTGELFF
d_gene: NA
abundance: NA
v_gene: TRBV28
j_gene: TRBJ2-2

CDR3nt: TGTGCCAGCAGCGTAGACCCAGCGAACACCGGGGAGCTGTTTTTT
CDR3aa: CASSVDPANTGELFF
d_gene: NA
abundance: NA
v_gene: TRBV9
j_gene: TRBJ2-2

CDR3nt: TGTGCCATCAGGGTCGAGGACGGCTACACCTTC
CDR3aa: CAIRVEDGYTF
d_gene: NA
abundance: NA
v_gene: TRBV10-3
j_gene: TRBJ1-2

CDR3nt: TGCGCCAGCAGCCAAGCGGAGGACTACTCCTACAATGAGCAGTTCTTC
CDR3aa: CASSQAEDYSYNEQFF
d_gene: NA
abundance: NA
v_gene: TRBV4-3
j_gene: TRBJ2-1